Following are 29 T cell receptor beta chains from one sample sequenced in a study of breast tumors, draining lymph nodes, adjacent tissues. In TCRdb, the multiplex PCR reads were re-called with MiXCR into one record per CDR3 protein. The sample holds around 250,000 distinct CDR3 sequences, under 40% seen once. Breast cancer patients provided tissue from their axillary draining lymph nodes. Sequencing was performed on axillary lymph node tissue. Receptors were obtained from a female donor with breast cancer. Some clones in this sample may be carry-over from other donors' samples.

On this clonotype: A clone one base away is much larger, so this may be a read error. Since no conserved phenylalanine or tryptophan closes the CDR3, a read error is the likely cause. The chain employs TRBV30 and TRBJ2-7, with 8 nucleotides matching TRBD2. Germline trimming cut 2 bases from V and 3 bases from J; bases unmatched to any gene: 6. Germline CDR1 is GTSNPN and CDR2 is SVGIG (reference sequence). The CDR3 is 14 residues long. Here the CDR3 reads CAWSIAGGNYEQYL. Written as DNA, the CDR3 is TGTGCCTGGAGTATTGCGGGAGGAAACTACGAGCAGTACCTC.

About this clonotype itself: This may come from a read error, since a much larger clone is one base off. The rearrangement uses TRBV10-3 and TRBJ2-3; TRBD2 aligns across 10 bases. Germline V gene lookup returns CDR1 ENHRY and CDR2 SYGVKD. This CDR3 is built from 13 residues. The J segment lost 8 bases and the V segment lost 9 bases, leaving 8 bases of the junction unmatched. The CDR3 DNA reads TGTGCCATAGAGCGGGAGGGTTCAGGTACGCAGTATTTT. Translating gives CAIEREGSGTQYF.

This clonotype was found many times. V usage is TRBV6-6 and J usage is TRBJ1-6, with TRBD1 as a possible D gene (5 bases). The CDR3 runs 15 residues. Germline assignment: CDR1 MNHNY and CDR2 SVGAGI (reference sequence). The V gene lost 4 bases and the J gene lost 9 bases, with 16 bases spanning the gap. The CDR3 DNA reads TGTGCCAGCAGTTCGCCGGGACTTGAGGGTTCACCCCTCCACTTT. This gives the protein CASSSPGLEGSPLHF.

The sample holds many counts of this clonotype. The gene calls are TRBV19 and TRBJ2-3; 12 positions match TRBD2. The CDR3 sequence is 15 residues long. Germline V gene lookup returns CDR1 LNHDA and CDR2 SQIVND (reference sequence). V trimming: 7 bases; J trimming: 9 bases; junction bases outside the gene matches: 11. The CDR3 coding sequence is TGTGCCAGTACCAGGTCCCCGACTAGCGGGGGAACGCAGTATTTT. It is translated as CASTRSPTSGGTQYF.

The chain is built from TRBV5-6 and TRBJ1-5; possible D gene TRBD1, 6 bases. The V gene lost 4 bases and the J gene lost 6 bases, with 20 bases spanning the gap. Per germline, CDR1 SGHDT and CDR2 YYEEEE. The CDR3 extends over 16 amino acids. The CDR3, as DNA: TGTGCCAGCAGCAGAACAGGGTATTCTGGGATTCAGCCCCAGCATTTT. It yields the protein CASSRTGYSGIQPQHF.

This clonotype was seen ten or more times. V and J are TRBV6-1 and TRBJ1-2, with D perhaps TRBD1 (6 bases). CDR1 MNHNS and CDR2 SASEGT come from the germline V gene. This CDR3 is built from 12 residues. V lost 8 bases and J lost 2, with 9 bases in between. The CDR3 DNA reads as TGTGCCAGCCTGGACAGCAACTATGGCTACACCTTC. It encodes CASLDSNYGYTF.

This clonotype has at least ten counts. The chain links TRBV7-2 to TRBJ2-5, with 10 positions matching TRBD1. CDR3 size: 19 residues. J lost 5 bases, V lost 2 bases, and 17 bases had no gene match. Germline V CDR1 and CDR2: SGHTA, FQGNSA. The CDR3 nucleotides read TGTGCCAGCAGCTTATTGGTGACAGGGGGCGCGGGTACGTGGGAGACCCAGTACTTC. Protein: CASSLLVTGGAGTWETQYF.

At least ten counts were recorded for this clonotype. The chain employs TRBV20-1 and TRBJ1-6, with D possibly being TRBD1 (5 bases). Germline V gives CDR1 DFQATT, CDR2 SNEGSKA (reference sequence). The length of the CDR3 is 14 residues. With 5 bases removed from V and 7 bases from J, the gap between germline ends came to 15 bases. CDR3 nucleotides: TGCAGTGCTTCCCGGGGAGGGGTGAATTCACCCCTCCACTTT. It yields the protein CSASRGGVNSPLHF.

This clonotype was seen many times. The V and J genes are TRBV29-1 and TRBJ1-2; TRBD1 is a possible D gene (5 bases). CDR1 is SQVTM and CDR2 is ANQGSEA in the germline V gene. The CDR3 is 15 amino acids. Trimming removed 4 bases at V and 4 bases at J, with 19 bases between. CDR3 sequence: CSVGVGRRLTYGYTF. The CDR3 DNA reads as TGCAGCGTTGGGGTGGGGCGGAGACTTACCTATGGCTACACCTTC.

This clonotype showed up many times. This chain joins TRBV20-1 and TRBJ2-7; 11 bases align to TRBD2. Germline V gives CDR1 DFQATT, CDR2 SNEGSKA (reference sequence). J gave up 6 bases and V 3 bases, and 13 bases lay outside the gene matches. CDR3 size: 16 residues. The CDR3 DNA is TGCAGTGCTAGGCGTAGCGGGAGGGCCTCTGGCCGCGAGCAGTACTTC. It encodes CSARRSGRASGREQYF.

Ten or more counts support this clonotype. The rearrangement joins TRBV4-2 to TRBJ2-5, with 7 bases that match TRBD1. With 0 bases clipped from V and 5 bases from J, the junction kept 9 bases outside the gene matches. The CDR3 length is 16 residues. CDR1 LGHNA and CDR2 YNFKEQ come from the germline V gene. The CDR3 nucleotides read TGTGCCAGCAGCCAAGAAGACAGGGTCGTGAGGGAGACCCAGTACTTC. Translation gives CASSQEDRVVRETQYF.

This clonotype was seen at least ten times. CDR3 nucleotide sequence: TGTGCCAGCAGCTTAGGGGCGGCCAATTCACCCCTCCACTTT. Amino acid sequence: CASSLGAANSPLHF. The V gene is TRBV7-2, the J gene TRBJ1-6; no clear D. With 1 base removed from V and 7 bases from J, the gap between germline ends came to 8 bases. Per germline, CDR1 SGHTA and CDR2 FQGNSA. This CDR3 spans 14 amino acids.

This clonotype was recorded many times. This chain uses TRBV6-6 with TRBJ1-2; 7 nucleotides match TRBD1. The CDR3 is made up of 14 amino acids. The V segment lost 5 bases and the J segment 7 bases; nucleotides outside the gene matches: 10. Germline V gives CDR1 MNHNY, CDR2 SVGAGI (reference sequence). The CDR3 here is CASSTLTGIGGYTF. CDR3 coding DNA: TGTGCCAGCAGTACACTGACAGGGATCGGTGGCTACACCTTC.

This clonotype has at least ten counts. The genes are TRBV20-1 and TRBJ2-2; 9 nucleotides align to TRBD2. The germline V gene encodes CDR1 DFQATT and CDR2 SNEGSKA (reference sequence). The CDR3 runs to 15 residues. After removal of 1 base from V and 6 bases from J, the junction contained 6 bases not matched to a gene. For the CDR3, the DNA is TGCAGTGCTAGAGGTTCTAGCGGGGCGGCCGGGGAGCTGTTTTTT. Amino acids: CSARGSSGAAGELFF.

This clonotype was counted many times. The chain carries TRBV4-1 and TRBJ2-1, with 7 bases that match TRBD2. With V trimmed by 2 bases and J by 10 bases, 8 bases remained unmatched. The germline CDR1 and CDR2 sequences are MGHRA and YSYEKL. The CDR3 consists of 14 residues. The CDR3: CASSQSSGLGEQFF. The CDR3 DNA follows: TGCGCCAGCAGCCAAAGTAGCGGGCTTGGGGAGCAGTTCTTC.

This clonotype has ten or more counts. The rearrangement joins TRBV4-1 to TRBJ2-1; D perhaps matches TRBD2 (5 bases). Germline CDR1 and CDR2: MGHRA and YSYEKL. The CDR3 contains 14 residues. Trimming took off 1 base at V and 2 bases at J, with 6 bases between the two ends. CDR3 residues: CASSQAGTYNEQFF. The CDR3 DNA follows: TGCGCCAGCAGCCAAGCCGGGACCTACAATGAGCAGTTCTTC.

This clonotype was seen repeatedly, ten times or more. CDR3 nucleotide sequence: TGTGCCAGCAGTCGGACTAGCGGGAGTAATGGGGCCAACGTCCTGACTTTC. Protein: CASSRTSGSNGANVLTF. V and J are TRBV12-3 or TRBV12-4 and TRBJ2-6; TRBD2 matches at 13 bases. V lost 5 bases and J lost 3; bases outside the gene matches: 4. CDR3 length equals 17 residues.

The CDR3, as DNA: TGTGCCAGCAGGGGACAGGGGGGGGCACGCTATGGCTACACCTTC. Translated, it gives CASRGQGGARYGYTF. The chain couples TRBV2 to TRBJ1-2; 11 bases are shared with TRBD1. The CDR3 is 15 amino acids. The trim removed 6 bases at V and 4 bases at J, leaving 7 bases unmatched. Germline loops: CDR1 SNHLY, CDR2 FYNNEI.

This clonotype occurred many times. The chain combines TRBV5-1 with TRBJ2-3; tentative D call: TRBD2 (6 bases). Trimming shortened V by 4 bases and J by 2 bases, and 17 bases separated the two germline ends. Germline values: CDR1 SGHRS, CDR2 YFSETQ. The CDR3 consists of 16 residues. The CDR3 loop is CASSPRSSAYTDTQYF. The CDR3 region has the DNA TGCGCCAGCAGCCCCCGCTCTAGCGCTTACACAGATACGCAGTATTTT.

This clonotype has just a few counts. The chain links TRBV20-1 to TRBJ1-1; D is possibly TRBD1 (6 bases). The V gene's germline CDR1 is DFQATT and CDR2 SNEGSKA (reference sequence). V was shortened by 3 bases and J by 6 bases, with 8 bases between the two germline ends. The CDR3 extends over 11 amino acids. The CDR3: CSASRGPEAFF. CDR3 nucleotide sequence: TGCAGTGCTAGTCGGGGGCCTGAAGCTTTCTTT.

The V and J genes are TRBV11-2 and TRBJ2-1; D possibly corresponds to TRBD1 (5 bases). This CDR3 is built from 12 residues. Germline values: CDR1 SGHAT, CDR2 FQNNGV. The V end lost 5 bases, the J end lost 8 bases, and 10 bases lay between the germline ends. In DNA, the CDR3 is TGTGCCAGCAGCCCCGACAGTGATGAGCAGTTCTTC. It codes for CASSPDSDEQFF.

At least ten counts were recorded for this clonotype. The chain carries TRBV7-9 and TRBJ1-3; D perhaps matches TRBD1 (6 bases). V lost 4 bases and J 0 bases, leaving 10 bases between the germline ends. This CDR3 comprises 15 residues. Per germline, CDR1 SEHNR and CDR2 FQNEAQ (reference sequence). CDR3 sequence reads: CASSSGVLSGNTIYF. Here the CDR3 DNA reads TGTGCCAGCAGCTCAGGGGTCCTCTCTGGAAACACCATATATTTT.

The chain is built from TRBV12-3 or TRBV12-4 and TRBJ1-6, with D perhaps TRBD1 (5 bases). There are 15 residues in the CDR3. With 6 bases removed from V and 9 bases from J, the gap between germline ends came to 18 bases. The DNA for the CDR3 is TGTGCCAGCAGCCCCCCCGGCAGAGGGACTTCACCCCTCCACTTT. As protein: CASSPPGRGTSPLHF.

Of note for this clonotype: One base away lies a much larger clone, so this may be a sequencing read error. V and J are TRBV4-3 and TRBJ1-3; D gene uncertain. From germline, CDR1 is LGHNA and CDR2 YSLEER. The CDR3 has 18 amino acids. This CDR3 is CASSQGLLGGVGGNIIYF. As DNA, the CDR3 is TGCGCCAGCAGCCAAGGGCTCCTGGGTGGAGTGGGTGGAAACATCATATATTTT.

This clonotype was seen a single time. The V gene is TRBV11-2, the J gene TRBJ2-5; TRBD2 aligns across 10 bases. The CDR3 covers 13 residues. V trimming: 5 bases; J trimming: 7 bases; junction bases outside the gene matches: 4. Germline V gene data show CDR1 as SGHAT and CDR2 as FQNNGV. The CDR3 DNA sequence: TGTGCCAGCAGCCTAGCGGGGGCAGCGACCCAGTACTTC. Translation gives CASSLAGAATQYF.

As concerns this clonotype: Lacking the conserved final phenylalanine or tryptophan, this CDR3 likely reflects a read error. As DNA, the CDR3 is TGTGCCAGCAGCTCGGGACTGCAGAATTCACCCCTCCACCAT. Protein: CASSSGLQNSPLHH. The chain uses TRBV7-2 and TRBJ1-6; a possible D gene is TRBD1 (5 bases). V was pared by 4 bases and J by 7 bases, with 11 bases between. The germline gives CDR1 SGHTA, CDR2 FQGNSA. The CDR3 is 14 residues long.

The V call is TRBV27, the J call TRBJ2-2; no clear D gene. Germline V gene data show CDR1 as MNHEY and CDR2 as SMNVEV (reference sequence). V lost 4 bases, J lost 7 bases, and 22 bases lay in between. This CDR3 is 17 amino acids long. The CDR3 reads CASSSNTAQSAGGELFF. The CDR3 DNA reads TGTGCCAGCAGTTCCAATACCGCACAGAGTGCTGGCGGGGAGCTGTTTTTT.

The rearrangement joins TRBV28 to TRBJ2-6, with D perhaps being TRBD1 or TRBD2 (7 bases each). Germline V gives CDR1 MDHEN, CDR2 SYDVKM. The CDR3 totals 15 residues. Trimming removed 8 bases at V and 3 bases at J, with 14 bases between. CDR3: CASGEGALGANVLTF. CDR3 nucleotides: TGTGCCAGCGGGGAGGGGGCGCTTGGGGCCAACGTCCTGACTTTC.

This clonotype was picked up many times. The V call is TRBV5-1, the J call TRBJ1-2; D is unresolved. Germline V gives CDR1 SGHRS, CDR2 YFSETQ. V lost 2 bases and J 2 bases, leaving 13 bases between the germline ends. This CDR3 region has 15 residues. The CDR3 nucleotides are TGCGCCAGCAGCTTAATTGGCGGGGTAAACTATGGCTACACCTTC. It specifies CASSLIGGVNYGYTF.